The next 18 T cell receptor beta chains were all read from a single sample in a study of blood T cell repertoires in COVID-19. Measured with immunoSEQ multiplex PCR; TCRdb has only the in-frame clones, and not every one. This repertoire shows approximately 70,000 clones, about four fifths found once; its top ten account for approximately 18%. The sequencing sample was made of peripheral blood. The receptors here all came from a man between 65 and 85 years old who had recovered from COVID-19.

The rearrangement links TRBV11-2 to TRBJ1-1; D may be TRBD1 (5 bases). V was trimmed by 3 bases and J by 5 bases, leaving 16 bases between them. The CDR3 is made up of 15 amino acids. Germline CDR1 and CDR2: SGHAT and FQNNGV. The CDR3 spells CASSLPPGRQTEAFF. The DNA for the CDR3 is TGTGCCAGCAGCTTGCCCCCAGGGCGTCAAACTGAAGCTTTCTTT.

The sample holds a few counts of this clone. CDR3 coding DNA: TGTGCCAGCTCACCATACGGACAGGGGGCCTACGAGCAGTACTTC. Its translation: CASSPYGQGAYEQYF. The chain uses TRBV18 and TRBJ2-7; TRBD1 matches at 10 bases. V was pared by 2 bases and J by 2 bases, with 3 bases of the junction left unmatched. Germline CDR1 KGHSH, CDR2 LQKENI. The CDR3 covers 15 residues.

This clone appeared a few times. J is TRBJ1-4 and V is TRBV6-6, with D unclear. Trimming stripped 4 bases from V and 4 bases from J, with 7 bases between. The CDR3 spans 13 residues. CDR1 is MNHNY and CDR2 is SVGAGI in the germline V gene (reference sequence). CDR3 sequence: CASSSGNNEKLFF. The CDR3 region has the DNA TGTGCCAGCAGTTCAGGAAATAATGAAAAACTGTTTTTT.

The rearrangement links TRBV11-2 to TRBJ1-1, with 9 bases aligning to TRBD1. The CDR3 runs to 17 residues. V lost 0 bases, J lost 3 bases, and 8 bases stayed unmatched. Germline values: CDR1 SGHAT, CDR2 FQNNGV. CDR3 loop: CASSLETTGGFDTEAFF. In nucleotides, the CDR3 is TGTGCCAGCAGCTTAGAAACCACAGGGGGCTTTGACACTGAAGCTTTCTTT.

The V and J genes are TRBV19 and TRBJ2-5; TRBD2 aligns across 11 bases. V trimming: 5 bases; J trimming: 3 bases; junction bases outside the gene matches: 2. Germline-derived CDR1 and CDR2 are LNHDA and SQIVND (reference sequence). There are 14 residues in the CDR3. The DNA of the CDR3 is TGTGCCAGTAGTGCGGGACTAGCGGAAGAGACCCAGTACTTC. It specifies CASSAGLAEETQYF.

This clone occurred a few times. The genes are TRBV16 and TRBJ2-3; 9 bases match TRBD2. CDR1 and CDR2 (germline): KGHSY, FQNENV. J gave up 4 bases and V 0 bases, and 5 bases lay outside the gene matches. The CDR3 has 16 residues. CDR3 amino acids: CASSQSRGGGADTQYF. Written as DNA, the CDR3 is TGTGCCAGCAGCCAATCCCGAGGCGGGGGGGCAGATACGCAGTATTTT.

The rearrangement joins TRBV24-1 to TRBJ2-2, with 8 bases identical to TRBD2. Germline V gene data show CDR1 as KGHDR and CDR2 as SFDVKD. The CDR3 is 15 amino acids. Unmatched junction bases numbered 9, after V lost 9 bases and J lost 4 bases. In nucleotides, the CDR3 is TGTGCCACCTCCGGTCTCAGCGGGGGCACCGGGGAGCTGTTTTTT. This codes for CATSGLSGGTGELFF.

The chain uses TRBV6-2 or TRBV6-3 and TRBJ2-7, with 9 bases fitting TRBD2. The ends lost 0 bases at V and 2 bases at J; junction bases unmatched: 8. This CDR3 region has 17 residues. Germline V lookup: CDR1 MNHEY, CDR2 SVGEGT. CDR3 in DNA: TGTGCCAGCAGTTACTCGAGCCTAGCGGGAAACCCCTACGAGCAGTACTTC. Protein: CASSYSSLAGNPYEQYF.

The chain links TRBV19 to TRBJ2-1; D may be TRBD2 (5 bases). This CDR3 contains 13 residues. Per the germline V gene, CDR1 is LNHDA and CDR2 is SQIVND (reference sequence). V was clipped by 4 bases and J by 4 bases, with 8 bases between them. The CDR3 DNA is TGTGCCAGTAGTAACCGGGGTTACAATGAGCAGTTCTTC. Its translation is CASSNRGYNEQFF.

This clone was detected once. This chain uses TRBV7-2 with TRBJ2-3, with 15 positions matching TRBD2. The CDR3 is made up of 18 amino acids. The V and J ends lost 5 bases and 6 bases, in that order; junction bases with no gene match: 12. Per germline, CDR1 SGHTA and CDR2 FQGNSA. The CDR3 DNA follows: TGTGCCAGCAGCGAGACACGGACTAGCGGGAGGGCTCAGGATACGCAGTATTTT. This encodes CASSETRTSGRAQDTQYF.

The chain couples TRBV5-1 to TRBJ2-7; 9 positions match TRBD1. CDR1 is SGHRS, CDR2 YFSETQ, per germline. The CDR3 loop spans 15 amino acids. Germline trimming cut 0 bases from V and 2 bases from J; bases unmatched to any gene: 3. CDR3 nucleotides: TGCGCCAGCAGCTTGGTACGGGACAGGGCCTACGAGCAGTACTTC. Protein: CASSLVRDRAYEQYF. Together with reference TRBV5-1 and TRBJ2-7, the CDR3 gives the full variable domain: KAGVTQTPRYLIKTRGQQVTLSCSPISGHRSVSWYQQTPGQGLQFLFEYFSETQRNKGNFPGRFSGRQFSNSRSEMNVSTLELGDSALYLCASSLVRDRAYEQYFGPGTRLTVT.

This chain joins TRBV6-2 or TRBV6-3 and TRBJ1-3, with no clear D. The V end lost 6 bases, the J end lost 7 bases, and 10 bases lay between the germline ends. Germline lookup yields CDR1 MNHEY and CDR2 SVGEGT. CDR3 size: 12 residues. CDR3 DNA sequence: TGTGCCAGCAGCCCCACTCGTAACACCATATATTTT. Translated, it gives CASSPTRNTIYF.

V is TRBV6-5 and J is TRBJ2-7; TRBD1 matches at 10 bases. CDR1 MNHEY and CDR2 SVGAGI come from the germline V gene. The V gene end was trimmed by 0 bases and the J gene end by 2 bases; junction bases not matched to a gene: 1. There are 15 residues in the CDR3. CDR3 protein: CASSYSGQGAYEQYF. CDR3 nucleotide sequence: TGTGCCAGCAGTTACTCCGGACAGGGGGCCTACGAGCAGTACTTC.

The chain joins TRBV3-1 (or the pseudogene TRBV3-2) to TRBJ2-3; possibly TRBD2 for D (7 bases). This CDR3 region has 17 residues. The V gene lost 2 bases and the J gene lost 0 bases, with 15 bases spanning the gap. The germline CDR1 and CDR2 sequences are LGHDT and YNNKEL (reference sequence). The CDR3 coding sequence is TGTGCCAGCAGCCAAATTGGGGGGGCCGGGAGCACAGATACGCAGTATTTT. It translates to CASSQIGGAGSTDTQYF.

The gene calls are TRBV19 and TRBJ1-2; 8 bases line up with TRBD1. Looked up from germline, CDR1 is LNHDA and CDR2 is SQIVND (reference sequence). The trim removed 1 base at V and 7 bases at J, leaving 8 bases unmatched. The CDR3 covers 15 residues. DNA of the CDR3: TGTGCCAGTAGTATAGGTGGACAGGGAGAGTTTGGCTACACCTTC. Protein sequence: CASSIGGQGEFGYTF.

The CDR3 reads CASRESGSGGNTIYF. The CDR3 DNA reads TGCGCCAGCAGAGAATCAGGGTCGGGTGGAAACACCATATATTTT. This chain joins TRBV5-1 and TRBJ1-3; possible D gene TRBD1, 5 bases. This CDR3 contains 15 residues. V was pared by 5 bases and J by 3 bases, with 15 bases between. Germline loops: CDR1 SGHRS, CDR2 YFSETQ.

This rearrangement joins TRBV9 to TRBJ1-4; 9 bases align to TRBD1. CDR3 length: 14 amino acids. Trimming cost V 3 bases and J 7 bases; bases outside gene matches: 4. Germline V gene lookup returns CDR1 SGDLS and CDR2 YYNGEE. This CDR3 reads CASSEDRGAEKLFF. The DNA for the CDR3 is TGTGCCAGCAGCGAGGACAGGGGCGCTGAAAAACTGTTTTTT.

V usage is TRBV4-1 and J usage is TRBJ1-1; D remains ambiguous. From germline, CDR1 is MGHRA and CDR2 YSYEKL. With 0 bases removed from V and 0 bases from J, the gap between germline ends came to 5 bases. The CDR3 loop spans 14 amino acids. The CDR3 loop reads CASSQDPLNTEAFF. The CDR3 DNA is TGCGCCAGCAGCCAAGACCCTTTGAACACTGAAGCTTTCTTT.